This T cell receptor beta chain was documented in a study of beta chain features in type 1 diabetes. Naive, central memory, regulatory and stem cell-like memory cells within the CD4+ compartment were sorted using CD45RO/CCR7/CD25/CD127/CD95/CD27. Germline V gene sequence: CDR1 SSHAT, CDR2 FNYEAQ (reference sequence). CDR3 length equals 16 residues. Study-wide findings and caveats: The cDNA sequencing approach could over-represent high-TCR-expressing cells. When Type 1 diabetes patients were examined, their TCRB CDR3s proved moderately but significantly shorter in all four CD4+ subsets. Insertion counts at VDJ junctions were lower in type 1 diabetes patients, who also showed more deletions there.

With respect to this clone: The target antigen is unknown. Mismatch with germline at one junction end may stem from a read error.

Expressed TCRB transcripts were sequenced after all isolated RNA was converted to cDNA. Assay used: immunoSEQ multiplex PCR; TCRdb lists only in-frame clones, some missing. This sample yields some 660,000 clones, of which over 13% are seen a single time; 0.03% to 0.045% belongs to the top ten. Source material: naive CD4+ T cells from blood. This chain links TRBV7-7 with TRBJ2-5; either TRBD1 or TRBD2 may supply D (5 bases each). The TCR was taken from a young man with type 1 diabetes. The DNA of the CDR3 is TGTGCTAGCAGCTTAACGCCCCCCGGGACGCAAGAGACCCAGTACTTC. The encoded protein is CASSLTPPGTQETQYF.